The clone carrying this TCR beta chain occurred a few times. Antigen unknown. The diagnoses drew upon clinical symptoms, serum thyroxine and TRAb, thyroid ultrasound and orbital computed tomography. PBMCs were derived from around 10 ml fresh peripheral blood. This record belongs to a study of T cells in Graves' hyperthyroidism and ophthalmopathy. Study context: Before treatment of any kind, peripheral blood was taken at initial diagnosis.

The source material, RNA transcripts, was used to amplify TCR beta CDR3 regions. In the first-round RT-PCR of the TCR CDR3, the HTBI primer set was used. TCRdb re-analysed the multiplex PCR reads in MiXCR, keeping a single row per CDR3 protein. The repertoire includes around 250,000 distinct CDR3 sequences, about 14% of them detected once, and more than 10% sits in the top ten. Trimming cost V 1 base and J 4 bases; bases outside gene matches: 16. CDR3 length: 19 amino acids. Germline loops: CDR1 LGHNA, CDR2 YNFKEQ. General observations from the study: Classification by a 13 V-J model distinguished ophthalmopathy from stable hyperthyroidism.

The sequenced sample consisted of blood. The chain employs TRBV4-2 and TRBJ2-1; 7 nucleotides line up with TRBD2. The sequence was obtained from a woman aged 40 to 55 with Graves' hyperthyroidism that later progressed to Graves' ophthalmopathy. In DNA form, the CDR3 reads TGTGCCAGCAGCCAAGTAGGACCGGGACTAACAGGAAGATACAATGAGCAGTTCTTC. Translation: CASSQVGPGLTGRYNEQFF.